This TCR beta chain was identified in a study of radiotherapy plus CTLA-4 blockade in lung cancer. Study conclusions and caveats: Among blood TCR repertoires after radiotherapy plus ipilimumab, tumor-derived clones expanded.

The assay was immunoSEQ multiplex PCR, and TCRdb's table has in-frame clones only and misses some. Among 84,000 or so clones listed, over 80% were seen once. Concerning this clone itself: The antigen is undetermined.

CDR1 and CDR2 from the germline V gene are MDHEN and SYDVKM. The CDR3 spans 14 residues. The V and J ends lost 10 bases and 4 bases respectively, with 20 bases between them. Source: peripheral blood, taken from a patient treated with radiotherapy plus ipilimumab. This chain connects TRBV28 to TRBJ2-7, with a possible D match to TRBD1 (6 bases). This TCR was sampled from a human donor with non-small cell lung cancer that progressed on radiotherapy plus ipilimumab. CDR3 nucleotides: TGTGCCACCATTGGGATTGGACAGACGTACGAGCAGTACTTC. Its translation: CATIGIGQTYEQYF.